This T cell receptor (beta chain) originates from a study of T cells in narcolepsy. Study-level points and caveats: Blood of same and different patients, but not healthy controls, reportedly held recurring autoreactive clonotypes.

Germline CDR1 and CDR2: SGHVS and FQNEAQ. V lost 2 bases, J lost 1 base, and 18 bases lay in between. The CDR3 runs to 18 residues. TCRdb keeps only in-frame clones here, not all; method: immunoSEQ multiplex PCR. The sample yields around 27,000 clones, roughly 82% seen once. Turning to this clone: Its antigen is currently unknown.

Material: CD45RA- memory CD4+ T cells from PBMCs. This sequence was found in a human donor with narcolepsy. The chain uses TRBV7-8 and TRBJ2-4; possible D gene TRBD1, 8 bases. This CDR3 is CASSLRGDRLFAKNIQYF. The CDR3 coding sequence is TGTGCCAGCAGCTTACGGGGGGACAGGCTATTCGCCAAAAACATTCAGTACTTC.